A single T cell receptor (beta chain) is shown here with its context. What this receptor recognizes is not known. No quality values exist for individual bases; no much larger clone is one base distant. The cohort comprised some 700 healthy bone marrow donors. At the time of sampling, every cohort member was nominally healthy, though immune exposures that went unrecorded were likely present. The donor tested CMV seronegative, placing the donor among the 350 or so seronegative members of the cohort. Every donor gave a peripheral blood sample, and the peripheral blood mononuclear cells from that sample were used for TCR beta sequencing. Genomic DNA extraction from the blood cell samples was performed with the Qiagen DNeasy Blood Extraction Kit. This specimen belongs to a study of cytomegalovirus exposure and HLA in healthy donors (dated by TCRdb to about 2017). About the investigation overall: An earlier analysis of roughly 500 of the donors reported about 250 Gb of sequence data and some 120 million unique TCR beta sequences from 150 million to 200 million T cells. All discovery cohort repertoires had been generated on a single sequencing platform. Rather than drawing on any new phenotypic data, the later analysis identified candidate immune exposures from TCR beta sequences and the way those sequences occurred across donors. Across about 370 genotyped donors of the cohort, an average of about 220,000 unique TCR beta nucleotide sequences per donor were sequenced, and around 19% of those sequences were non-productive. Donor age, sex, ethnicity and CMV serostatus were compiled together with the repertoire data. Along with the roughly 710-subject first cohort, a separate validation cohort of over a hundred different subjects was used. Typing coverage differed by locus: A, B, C, DRB1 and DQB1 were typed in about 629-640 donors, DQA1 in about 560, DPA1 in approximately 600, and DPB1 in approximately 450. HLA typing covered class I and class II loci at four-digit resolution. The study aimed to test whether signatures of past pathogen exposure could be identified by cataloging public T cell receptors. Roughly 300 gigabases of sequencing data and approximately 93 million unique TCR sequences were included in an early release covering several hundred HLA-typed donors. Among the 398 genotyped donors, about 85% belonged to the genetic ancestry cluster associated with self-reported Caucasian donors. In a later genetic analysis, genome-wide SNP genotypes for 398 of the 666 donors were used, and that subset was treated as a discovery cohort. To predict cytomegalovirus infection status, the study combined high-throughput TCR immunosequencing, statistical association of individual TCRs with disease status, and machine learning. To study patterns of TCR occurrence, a later analysis re-analyzed previously published TCR beta repertoires from around 700 donors and added high-resolution HLA genotyping. Because of strong linkage in the cohort, roughly five DR-DQ haplotypes were treated as single units for association and clustering. An earlier analysis of 587 of the donors used high-throughput TCR beta sequencing to judge whether each TCR beta V gene segment behaved as functional or pseudogenic. The T cell repertoires of 550 to 850 subjects were profiled by immunosequencing and related to cytomegalovirus serostatus.

Library creation used the immunoSEQ multiplex PCR assay. For the multiplex PCR, a mixture combining 60 forward primers for TCR Vbeta segments and 13 reverse primers for TCR Jbeta segments was used. Amplification of the CDR3 region of rearranged TCR beta genes was performed with a multiplex PCR assay on genomic DNA. On the Illumina HiSeq System, the amplified TCR beta libraries were sequenced as 87-base-pair reads. In the source study's methods: In a later analysis, about 80 million unique TCR beta chains were counted across the approximately 670 repertoires, and about 9.9 million of these chains were shared by at least two donors. To remove PCR and sequencing errors, raw reads were error-corrected and collapsed into unique sequences using a nearest-neighbor algorithm that merged closely related sequences. CDR3 sequences were aligned to IMGT reference sequences to assign V, D and J gene segments. For a sequence to be retained, at least a six-nucleotide match to both a V gene segment and a J gene segment was required. Rearrangements were called productive when the CDR3 lacked stop codons and stayed in frame with V and J; all others were non-productive. Following IMGT convention, CDR3 was defined as the stretch from the second conserved V-encoded cysteine to the conserved J-encoded phenylalanine. Sequences without an unambiguous match to a single V gene segment were excluded from the earlier analysis of about 600 of the donors. In an earlier analysis of approximately 590 of the donors, V segments were called functional above 56.7% productive rearrangements and were called segregating when the between-donor standard deviation exceeded 5%. To diagnose cytomegalovirus status from the catalog of TCR beta chain sequences, a statistical classification framework was built. In a later analysis, V and J genes were assigned by comparing TCR nucleotide sequences against IMGT/GENE-DB human TR gene sequences. A later analysis assigned CDR3 sequences and most-parsimonious VDJ recombination scenarios with the TCRdist pipeline. A later analysis defined each TCR beta chain by its CDR3 amino acid sequence plus V-gene family, and excluded reads lacking a unique V-gene family. To address suspected cross-contamination and a sequencing artifact, a later analysis removed under 600 highly shared, low-generation-probability nucleotide sequences. In a later analysis, a clonal expansion index was calculated for each public chain from normalized within-repertoire ranks of inferred template counts. Generation probabilities in a later analysis came from a VDJ recombination model fitted to out-of-frame rearrangements, and those results were checked against IGoR. In a later analysis, TCR-TCR, TCR-HLA and TCR-CMV co-occurrence was scored with hypergeometric tests, and a repertoire-size bias correction was applied to TCR pairs. To estimate false discovery rates, a later analysis permuted the HLA or CMV assignments 20 times. In a later analysis, co-occurring TCRs were grouped using DBSCAN, and TCRdist sequence similarity was added for clustering within HLA-allele-positive subsets. Repertoires with fewer than 30,000 or more than 120,000 public chains were left out of co-occurrence clustering, as were five repertoires with anomalous nucleotide sharing. TCRdb obtained this table from immuneACCESS and retained in-frame rearrangements with V and J assigned. These tables miss some clones; where compared with another copy, unresolved V genes account for less than half of the shortfall, and the remainder is unexplained. Clonal size and the V and J genes are those of that table, whereas D and trimming came from the DNA. Within this sample are around 200,000 clones, with less than 90% of them counted one time only. The ten largest clones add up to roughly 0.32% of the sample.

Overall study outcomes, separate from this receptor: A further reported finding was that TCR beta sequences accurately predicted the HLA-A and HLA-B alleles for most subjects in the first cohort. A cluster of highly shared sequence variants was judged likely to be a technical artifact of the sequencing pipeline. Three of the identified cytomegalovirus-associated TCR beta chains were confirmed in vitro to be specific for cytomegalovirus antigens. In a later analysis, HLA-associated TCR beta chains were found to be more clonally expanded and to have lower generation probabilities than equally common non-associated chains. While some public TCRs were present in many individuals, most TCR sequences turned up only very rarely across donors. According to a later analysis, TCR association rates differed among HLA loci, with DRB1 alleles showing the most associated TCRs and HLA-C alleles showing the fewest. The authors suggested that the approach could potentially be generalized to other disease states and immunological phenotypes. The classifier was reported to diagnose cytomegalovirus status with high specificity and sensitivity in both the original and validation cohorts. In a later genetic analysis, a missense DCLRE1C variant was associated with V-gene and J-gene trimming of TCR beta chains, and the association was replicated in an independent cohort. Assigning TCR associations to individual alleles was difficult when HLA alleles, especially DR and DQ, strongly co-occurred. The study listed approximately 150 TCR beta chains as associated with cytomegalovirus. For the cohort, immune exposure information was limited to CMV serostatus. In a later analysis, about 16,000 TCR beta sequences were associated with specific HLA alleles at a false discovery rate of 0.05. Because counts were too low, approximately 18 rarely observed V segments, including chromosome 9 orphons, were excluded from the earlier analysis of 587 of the donors. A later analysis found that most CMV-associated TCR beta chains appeared HLA-restricted, with HLA associations seemingly driven largely by CMV exposure. The presence/absence analyses assumed that sequencing depth was roughly uniform across donors, and that assumption may not be true. Broadly in line with IMGT annotations, most TCR beta V segments showed up in productive rearrangements about 87% or about 30% of the time in an earlier analysis of 587 of the donors. According to a later genetic analysis, donors in an Asian-associated ancestry cluster had fewer N-insertions in productive TCRs than the approximately 670-donor mean. Because HLA typing was missing for some donors at each locus, association tests included only the typed subset. According to a later analysis, parvovirus B19, influenza, CMV and Epstein-Barr virus appeared linked to several top co-occurrence clusters. Only TCR beta chains were sequenced in this cohort, and the absence of alpha or paired-chain data limited detectable features. Correlated functional status among segregating V segments might be attributable to linkage disequilibrium, but an unknown experimental factor could not be ruled out.

The receptor was derived from a woman in her 30s in good health and CMV-seronegative. The sample taken for sequencing was PBMCs.

This receptor carries the CDR3 CASSTDRDTEAFF. The DNA is as follows: TGTGCCAGCAGCACGGACAGGGATACTGAAGCTTTCTTT. The chain uses TRBV7-3 and TRBJ1-1, with TRBD1 identical over 8 junction bases. Compared with germline, V lacks 5 bases and J lacks 5 bases; bases without a gene match: 4. Reading from cysteine to phenylalanine, the CDR3 counts 13 amino acids. Only the CDR3 DNA is retained, 39 bases long and in frame from the first base. Per the germline V gene, SGHTA is the CDR1 and FQGTGA is the CDR2.